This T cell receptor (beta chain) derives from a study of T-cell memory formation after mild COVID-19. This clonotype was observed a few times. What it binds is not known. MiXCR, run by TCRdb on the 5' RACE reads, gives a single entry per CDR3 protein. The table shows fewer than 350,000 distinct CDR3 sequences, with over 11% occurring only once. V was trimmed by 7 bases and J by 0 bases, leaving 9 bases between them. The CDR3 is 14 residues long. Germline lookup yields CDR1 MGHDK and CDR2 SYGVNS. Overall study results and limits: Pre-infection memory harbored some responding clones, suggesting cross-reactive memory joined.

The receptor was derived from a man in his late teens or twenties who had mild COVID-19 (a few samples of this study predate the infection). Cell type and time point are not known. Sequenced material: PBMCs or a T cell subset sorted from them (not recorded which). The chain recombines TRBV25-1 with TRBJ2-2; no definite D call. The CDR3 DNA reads TGTGCCAGCAACAGCGCCTCGAACACCGGGGAGCTGTTTTTT. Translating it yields CASNSASNTGELFF.